This entry describes one T cell receptor (beta chain). This sample is drawn from a study of blood T cell repertoires in COVID-19. Study-wide background: Collection of acute and convalescent COVID-19 samples took place in the United States, Italy and Spain. PBMCs, B-cell-depleted T cells, or T cells were the source of the cDNA or gDNA that made up the material.

Germline V gene sequence: CDR1 SGHTA, CDR2 FQGNSA. Trimming cost V 4 bases and J 5 bases, with 17 bases left between them. The CDR3 consists of 15 residues. As handled by the study authors: Reference gene primer amplification yielded estimated nucleated cell counts. Generated by immunoSEQ multiplex PCR, the TCRdb table keeps only in-frame clones and is missing some. V and J calls and clone size come straight from that table; D and trimming were deduced from the DNA. The table includes some 150,000 clones, less than 90% detected once. J is TRBJ1-1 and V is TRBV7-2; tentative D call: TRBD1 (5 bases). The TCR originated in a human donor in a cohort sampled during active COVID-19. What was sequenced was peripheral blood. The CDR3 loop is CASSWRGGEGTEAFF. The CDR3 nucleotides read TGTGCCAGCAGCTGGAGGGGTGGGGAGGGGACTGAAGCTTTCTTT.